This TCR beta chain was sequenced in a study of T cells in Graves' hyperthyroidism and ophthalmopathy. General study points: Separation of ophthalmopathy from stable hyperthyroidism was achieved by a 13 V-J model.

Germline V CDR1 and CDR2: SGHTA, FQGTGA. The V and J ends lost 2 bases and 14 bases, in that order; junction bases with no gene match: 4. This CDR3 is built from 14 residues. The CDR3 regions of TCR beta were amplified from RNA transcripts. The TCR CDR3 was amplified in a first-round RT-PCR using the HTBI primer set. TCRdb ran MiXCR on the multiplex PCR reads and lists one entry per CDR3 protein. The sample consists of 370,000 or so distinct CDR3 sequences, roughly 25% of them appearing once. Comments on this clonotype: The antigen is not known.

Under 12 ml fresh peripheral blood yielded the PBMCs. The chain has TRBV7-3 and TRBJ2-1; 15 bases agree with TRBD2. The sample consisted of blood. The origin of this receptor is a man aged 50-60 years with Graves' hyperthyroidism. The CDR3 reads CASSLGLAGGPEFF. CDR3 nucleotides: TGTGCCAGCAGCTTAGGACTAGCGGGAGGGCCTGAGTTCTTC.